The next 31 T cell receptor beta chains were all read from a single sample in a study of chemoradiotherapy in HPV16-positive cancers. Clones were sequenced by immunoSEQ multiplex PCR, and TCRdb holds only the in-frame ones, with some missing. The table includes more than 35,000 clones, 65% to 80% detected once. Source: blood, taken from a patient who underwent chemoradiotherapy. The source is a human donor with HPV-associated anogenital cancer.

The chain employs TRBV11-1 and TRBJ2-1, with no clear D. Germline V gene data show CDR1 as SGHAT and CDR2 as FQDESV (reference sequence). V was trimmed by 5 bases and J by 8 bases, leaving 10 bases between them. This CDR3 has 12 amino acids. The CDR3, as DNA: TGTGCCAGCAGCCACGCGTCGCATGAGCAGTTCTTC. Translated, it gives CASSHASHEQFF.

The V and J genes are TRBV4-1 and TRBJ1-1; unclear D gene. Germline CDR1 is MGHRA and CDR2 is YSYEKL. This CDR3 spans 14 amino acids. Trimming removed 2 bases from V and 0 bases from J, with 7 bases in between. CDR3 bases: TGCGCCAGCAGCCAAAGAATTCTGAACACTGAAGCTTTCTTT. Protein sequence: CASSQRILNTEAFF.

The chain is built from TRBV19 and TRBJ1-5, with no clear D. Between the trimmed V and J ends, which lost 3 bases and 0 bases, there was a span of 6 bases. The CDR3 length is 14 residues. Germline V lookup: CDR1 LNHDA, CDR2 SQIVND (reference sequence). The CDR3 DNA reads TGTGCCAGTAGTATTTGGAGTAGCAATCAGCCCCAGCATTTT. This translates into CASSIWSSNQPQHF.

The chain recombines TRBV6-1 with TRBJ1-5, with a weak D call TRBD1 (6 bases). V shed 3 bases and J shed 2 bases, with 11 bases lying between them. The germline gives CDR1 MNHNS, CDR2 SASEGT. This CDR3 is 15 amino acids long. The CDR3 DNA reads TGTGCCAGCAGTGACTGGGCAGGGGGCAATCAGCCCCAGCATTTT. Protein sequence: CASSDWAGGNQPQHF.

This chain uses TRBV18 with TRBJ2-2; TRBD2 matches 15 bases. Germline V gene lookup returns CDR1 KGHSH and CDR2 LQKENI. The CDR3 is 19 residues long. The junction had 11 bases not matched to a gene; V was cut back by 3 bases and J by 6 bases. The CDR3 sequence: CASSPRGLAGGTVPGELFF. Here the CDR3 DNA reads TGTGCCAGCTCACCGAGGGGACTAGCGGGGGGAACCGTTCCCGGGGAGCTGTTTTTT.

The V gene is TRBV10-3, the J gene TRBJ2-3, with D possibly being TRBD1 (5 bases). CDR1 ENHRY and CDR2 SYGVKD come from the germline V gene. The V end lost 7 bases, the J end lost 0 bases, and 11 bases lay between the germline ends. The CDR3 runs to 14 residues. CDR3 region: CAIKGAFSTDTQYF. CDR3 in DNA: TGTGCCATCAAAGGGGCCTTTAGCACAGATACGCAGTATTTT.

This rearrangement joins TRBV5-1 to TRBJ1-4; D uncertain. Germline V lookup: CDR1 SGHRS, CDR2 YFSETQ. Trimming pared 2 bases from V and 5 bases from J, leaving 7 bases between. This CDR3 comprises 13 residues. CDR3 residues: CASSLSGNEKLFF. Written as DNA, the CDR3 is TGCGCCAGCAGCTTATCGGGGAATGAAAAACTGTTTTTT.

V usage is TRBV20-1 and J usage is TRBJ2-7, with D unresolved. Germline V gene data show CDR1 as DFQATT and CDR2 as SNEGSKA (reference sequence). CDR3 length equals 11 residues. V was clipped by 4 bases and J by 4 bases, with 8 bases between them. The DNA for the CDR3 is TGCAGTGCTACCGCAGGTTACGAGCAGTACTTC. This translates into CSATAGYEQYF.

The V call is TRBV7-9, the J call TRBJ2-2, with D perhaps TRBD1 (6 bases). The germline V and J ends were trimmed by 3 bases and 5 bases, with 7 bases remaining between them. The CDR3 totals 13 residues. CDR1 and CDR2 (germline): SEHNR, FQNEAQ (reference sequence). CDR3 sequence: CASSFGQTGELFF. The DNA for the CDR3 is TGTGCCAGCAGCTTTGGACAGACCGGGGAGCTGTTTTTT.

The V gene is TRBV5-4, the J gene TRBJ1-6; 10 bases agree with TRBD1. The CDR3 has 16 amino acids. With V trimmed by 4 bases and J by 10 bases, 11 bases remained unmatched. CDR1 SGHNT and CDR2 YYREEE come from the germline V gene (reference sequence). CDR3 sequence reads: CASSPTGDRGRSPLHF. Written as DNA, the CDR3 is TGTGCCAGCAGCCCGACGGGGGACAGGGGTAGATCACCCCTCCACTTT.

The J gene is TRBJ2-1, the V gene TRBV5-4, with D hard to call. Looked up from germline, CDR1 is SGHNT and CDR2 is YYREEE (reference sequence). The length of the CDR3 is 16 residues. CDR3 residues: CATHLGWSVGKDEQFF. The CDR3 bases are TGTGCGACCCACCTGGGGTGGAGCGTGGGGAAGGATGAGCAGTTCTTC. The whole variable domain, filled in from reference TRBV5-4 and TRBJ2-1, reads ETGVTQSPTHLIKTRGQQVTLRCSSQSGHNTVSWYQQALGQGPQFIFQYYREEENGRGNFPPRFSGLQFPNYSSELNVNALELDDSALYLCATHLGWSVGKDEQFFGPGTRLTVL.

The rearrangement joins TRBV10-3 to TRBJ1-2, with D unresolved. Trimming took off 0 bases at V and 7 bases at J, with 15 bases between the two ends. Germline V gene lookup returns CDR1 ENHRY and CDR2 SYGVKD. This CDR3 region has 15 residues. CDR3 region: CAISESEGGRAGYTF. The CDR3 DNA is TGTGCCATCAGTGAGTCGGAGGGAGGACGGGCTGGCTACACCTTC.

V usage is TRBV4-1 and J usage is TRBJ2-7, with D perhaps TRBD1 (6 bases). Germline CDR1 reads MGHRA; CDR2 reads YSYEKL. The CDR3 has 16 residues. V dropped 3 bases and J dropped 4 bases, with 19 bases sitting between them. This CDR3 is CASSHPTATGRYEQYF. Here the CDR3 DNA reads TGCGCCAGCAGCCACCCTACCGCGACAGGCCGGTACGAGCAGTACTTC.

This clone was detected only once. This sequence joins TRBV7-2 and TRBJ1-1; D is unresolved. The germline V and J ends were trimmed by 2 bases and 2 bases, with 9 bases remaining between them. This CDR3 has 14 amino acids. From germline, CDR1 is SGHTA and CDR2 FQGNSA. CDR3 protein: CASSLYVGNTEAFF. The CDR3 DNA is TGTGCCAGCAGCTTATACGTCGGAAACACTGAAGCTTTCTTT.

This sequence joins TRBV7-2 and TRBJ2-2, with TRBD1 matching 11 bases. The CDR3 length is 15 residues. Trimming cost V 4 bases and J 7 bases; bases outside gene matches: 5. Germline V gene lookup returns CDR1 SGHTA and CDR2 FQGNSA. Written as DNA, the CDR3 is TGTGCCAGCAGCTCACAGGGACAGGGGGTCGGGGAGCTGTTTTTT. Translation: CASSSQGQGVGELFF.

The chain links TRBV6-1 to TRBJ2-2; TRBD2 agrees at 7 bases. After removal of 4 bases from V and 4 bases from J, the junction contained 3 bases not matched to a gene. Germline lookup yields CDR1 MNHNS and CDR2 SASEGT. CDR3 length equals 14 residues. CDR3: CASSVGLGTGELFF. The CDR3 coding sequence is TGTGCCAGCAGTGTCGGACTAGGCACCGGGGAGCTGTTTTTT.

The V call is TRBV7-9, the J call TRBJ2-5, with TRBD2 identical over 8 bases. CDR3 size: 13 residues. Looked up from germline, CDR1 is SEHNR and CDR2 is FQNEAQ (reference sequence). V shed 8 bases, J shed 5 bases, and the junction held 7 bases outside the gene matches. In DNA, the CDR3 is TGTGCCAGCGCCTCTTCGGGGGGGGAGACCCAGTACTTC. It codes for CASASSGGETQYF.

The chain links TRBV18 to TRBJ2-5; D remains unclear. The length of the CDR3 is 13 residues. The germline V gene has CDR1 KGHSH and CDR2 LQKENI. The V end lost 3 bases, the J end lost 1 base, and 6 bases lay between the germline ends. CDR3 sequence (DNA): TGTGCCAGCTCACCCTCGGCCCAAGAGACCCAGTACTTC. The encoded protein is CASSPSAQETQYF.

This clone was counted a single time. The chain has TRBV19 and TRBJ2-5, with 8 positions matching TRBD1. V dropped 6 bases and J dropped 4; count of bases not matched to a gene: 4. The CDR3 has 13 residues. Germline loops: CDR1 LNHDA, CDR2 SQIVND (reference sequence). The DNA of the CDR3 is TGTGCCAGTAGGGACAGGGTAGGAGAGACCCAGTACTTC. Protein sequence: CASRDRVGETQYF. Using reference TRBV19 and TRBJ2-5 for the parts outside the CDR3, the full variable domain is DGGITQSPKYLFRKEGQNVTLSCEQNLNHDAMYWYRQDPGQGLRLIYYSQIVNDFQKGDIAEGYSVSREKKESFPLTVTSAQKNPTAFYLCASRDRVGETQYFGPGTRLLVL.

This chain joins TRBV7-8 and TRBJ2-3, with TRBD1 matching 8 bases. CDR3 length equals 14 residues. CDR1 SGHVS and CDR2 FQNEAQ come from the germline V gene. Trimming cost V 3 bases and J 5 bases; bases outside gene matches: 4. The CDR3 region has the DNA TGTGCCAGCAGCTTGATGACAGGGGAAGATACGCAGTATTTT. Its translation is CASSLMTGEDTQYF.

This clone was found once. The rearrangement links TRBV10-3 to TRBJ2-7; maybe TRBD1 (5 bases). The CDR3 runs 16 residues. Trimming stripped 2 bases from V and 5 bases from J, with 19 bases between. Germline V gene lookup returns CDR1 ENHRY and CDR2 SYGVKD. The CDR3 bases are TGTGCCATCAGTGAGGGGGCGACGGGTTTTCGAGACGAGCAGTACTTC. It specifies CAISEGATGFRDEQYF.

V gene TRBV25-1 combines with J gene TRBJ1-4, with D perhaps matching TRBD1 (5 bases). The CDR3 spans 14 residues. V was trimmed by 1 base and J by 13 bases, leaving 16 bases between them. CDR1 is MGHDK and CDR2 is SYGVNS in the germline V gene. CDR3 sequence: CASSEFGEGRGLFF. CDR3 sequence (DNA): TGTGCCAGCAGTGAATTCGGCGAGGGGAGGGGACTGTTTTTT. Together with reference TRBV25-1 and TRBJ1-4, the CDR3 gives the full variable domain: EADIYQTPRYLVIGTGKKITLECSQTMGHDKMYWYQQDPGMELHLIHYSYGVNSTEKGDLSSESTVSRIRTEHFPLTLESARPSHTSQYLCASSEFGEGRGLFFGSGTQLSVL.

V usage is TRBV28 and J usage is TRBJ2-7; TRBD2 is a possible D gene (7 bases). Germline CDR1 and CDR2: MDHEN and SYDVKM. Trimming stripped 3 bases from V and 3 bases from J, with 18 bases between. The CDR3 covers 16 residues. The DNA for the CDR3 is TGTGCCAGCAGTTTCGGGGGAGGGACAACCCTCTACGAGCAGTACTTC. Residues: CASSFGGGTTLYEQYF.

The J gene is TRBJ2-5, the V gene TRBV11-1, with TRBD1 matching 7 bases. Trimming removed 0 bases from V and 3 bases from J; junction bases left unmatched: 4. CDR3 length: 15 amino acids. Germline V gene lookup returns CDR1 SGHAT and CDR2 FQDESV (reference sequence). In DNA form, the CDR3 reads TGTGCCAGCAGCTTAGCTCTTACAGGGGAAGAGACCCAGTACTTC. This codes for CASSLALTGEETQYF.

On this clone itself: Its ends do not fully match the called genes, so a read error is possible. The chain employs TRBV30 and TRBJ2-7, with D tentatively TRBD2 (7 bases). Germline V gene data show CDR1 as GTSNPN and CDR2 as SVGIG (reference sequence). The CDR3 is 12 residues long. CDR3 region: CAWSAGGGGLDF. The CDR3 DNA follows: TGTGCCTGGAGTGCAGGAGGGGGGGGATTAGACTTC.

In nucleotides, the CDR3 is TGTGCCAGTACCTCACAGGGGCCGCCTTACGAGCAGTACTTC. This sequence encodes CASTSQGPPYEQYF. This chain uses TRBV19 with TRBJ2-7; 7 bases are shared with TRBD1. V lost 7 bases to trimming and J lost 4 bases; unmatched junction nucleotides: 10. CDR3 length: 14 amino acids. Germline V gene sequence: CDR1 LNHDA, CDR2 SQIVND (reference sequence). Full variable domain (remainder filled in from reference TRBV19 and TRBJ2-7): DGGITQSPKYLFRKEGQNVTLSCEQNLNHDAMYWYRQDPGQGLRLIYYSQIVNDFQKGDIAEGYSVSREKKESFPLTVTSAQKNPTAFYLCASTSQGPPYEQYFGPGTRLTVT.

This clone came up a few times. V is TRBV19 and J is TRBJ1-1; D uncertain. The CDR3 runs to 13 residues. Germline CDR1 and CDR2: LNHDA and SQIVND (reference sequence). V lost 3 bases to trimming and J lost 1 base, with 6 bases between them. The chain's CDR3 is CASSIQRNTEAFF. The CDR3, as DNA: TGTGCCAGTAGTATTCAGAGGAACACTGAAGCTTTCTTT.

This rearrangement joins TRBV7-2 to TRBJ1-2; D not resolved. Germline V CDR1 and CDR2: SGHTA, FQGNSA. Between the trimmed V and J ends, which lost 5 bases and 4 bases, there was a span of 14 bases. CDR3 length equals 14 residues. The CDR3 region has the DNA TGTGCCAGCAGCCCCCTGGAGGTGGCCTATGGCTACACCTTC. It yields the protein CASSPLEVAYGYTF.

This clone was seen only a few times. The genes are TRBV7-3 and TRBJ1-6; possible D gene TRBD1, 5 bases. Germline CDR1 SGHTA, CDR2 FQGTGA. V lost 4 bases and J 10 bases, leaving 11 bases between the germline ends. This CDR3 has 13 residues. CDR3 DNA sequence: TGTGCCAGCAGCTCAACAGGAAACTCACCCCTCCACTTT. It specifies CASSSTGNSPLHF.

V and J are TRBV7-6 and TRBJ2-5, with 7 bases that match TRBD1. V dropped 5 bases and J dropped 7; count of bases not matched to a gene: 7. Germline loops: CDR1 SGHVS, CDR2 FNYEAQ. The CDR3 extends over 13 amino acids. The CDR3 spells CASSQTGLGTQYF. CDR3 DNA: TGTGCCAGCAGCCAGACAGGGTTGGGGACCCAGTACTTC.

The CDR3 DNA is TGTGCCAGCAGTGAACGCGGCCCTAACTATGGCTACACCTTC. Amino acid sequence: CASSERGPNYGYTF. J is TRBJ1-2 and V is TRBV2, with unresolved D. This CDR3 contains 14 residues. In germline, CDR1 is SNHLY, CDR2 FYNNEI. Trimming stripped 2 bases from V and 0 bases from J, with 7 bases between.